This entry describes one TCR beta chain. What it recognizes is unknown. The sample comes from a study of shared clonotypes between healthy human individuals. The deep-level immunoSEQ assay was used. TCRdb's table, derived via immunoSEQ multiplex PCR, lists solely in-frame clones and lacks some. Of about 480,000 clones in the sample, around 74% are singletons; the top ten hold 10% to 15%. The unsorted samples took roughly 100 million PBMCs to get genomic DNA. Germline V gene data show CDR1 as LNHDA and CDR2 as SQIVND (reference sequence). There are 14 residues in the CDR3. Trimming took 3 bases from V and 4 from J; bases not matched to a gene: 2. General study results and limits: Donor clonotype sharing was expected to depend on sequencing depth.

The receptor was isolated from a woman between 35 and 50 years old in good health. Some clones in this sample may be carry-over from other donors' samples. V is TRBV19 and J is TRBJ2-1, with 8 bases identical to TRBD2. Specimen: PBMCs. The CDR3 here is CASSIVAGYNEQFF. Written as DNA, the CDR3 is TGTGCCAGTAGTATTGTAGCGGGGTACAATGAGCAGTTCTTC.